The subject of this entry is one T cell receptor beta chain. Germline assignment: CDR1 SNHLY and CDR2 FYNNEI. CDR3 length: 15 residues. The V gene end was trimmed by 5 bases and the J gene end by 3 bases; junction bases not matched to a gene: 8. The record originates from a study of blood T cell repertoires in COVID-19. Study context: The United States, Italy and Spain were the sources of the acute and convalescent COVID-19 samples. PBMCs, B-cell-depleted T cells, or T cells were the source of the cDNA or gDNA that made up the material.

Original analysis: The authors estimated nucleated cell counts from reference gene primer amplification. Assay used: immunoSEQ multiplex PCR; TCRdb lists only in-frame clones, some missing. D and trimming come from the DNA, and the V and J calls and clone size come from that table. The sample yields 35,000 to 50,000 clones, roughly 80% seen once. This sequence joins TRBV2 and TRBJ1-2, with 8 bases fitting TRBD1. This receptor was identified in a human donor with acute or convalescent COVID-19. The donor label of this sample is uncertain. Specimen: peripheral blood. The CDR3 here is CASSRLWGQDYGYTF. The CDR3 DNA reads TGTGCCAGCAGTCGATTATGGGGACAGGACTATGGCTACACCTTC.